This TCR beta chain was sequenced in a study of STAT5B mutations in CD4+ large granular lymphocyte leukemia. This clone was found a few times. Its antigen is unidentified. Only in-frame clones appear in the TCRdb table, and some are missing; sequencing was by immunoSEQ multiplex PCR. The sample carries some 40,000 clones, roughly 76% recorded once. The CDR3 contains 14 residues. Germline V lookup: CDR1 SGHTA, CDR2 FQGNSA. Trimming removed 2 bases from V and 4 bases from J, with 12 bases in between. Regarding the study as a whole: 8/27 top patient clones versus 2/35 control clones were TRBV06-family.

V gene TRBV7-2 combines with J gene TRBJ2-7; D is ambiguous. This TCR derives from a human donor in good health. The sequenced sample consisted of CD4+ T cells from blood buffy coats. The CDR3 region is CASSLWKDGYEQYF. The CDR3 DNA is TGTGCCAGCAGCTTATGGAAGGACGGGTACGAGCAGTACTTC.